These 12 T cell receptor beta chains were sequenced from one sample in a study of cytomegalovirus exposure and HLA in healthy donors. Researchers ran the PCR with 60 Vbeta and 13 Jbeta primers. Sequencing used immunoSEQ multiplex PCR; TCRdb keeps in-frame clones, though not all of them. This table has about 130,000 clones, about 74% appearing once. Material for sequencing was PBMCs. The receptors were sampled from a woman aged 50 to 60 in good health and CMV-seropositive.

This clone was seen a handful of times. The V and J genes are TRBV29-1 and TRBJ2-1; 9 bases line up with TRBD2. V lost 2 bases and J lost 4; bases outside the gene matches: 9. The CDR3 contains 16 residues. Germline values: CDR1 SQVTM, CDR2 ANQGSEA. The CDR3: CSVESGGNLLYNEQFF. The CDR3 DNA reads TGCAGCGTTGAAAGCGGGGGGAACCTTCTGTACAATGAGCAGTTCTTC.

The V and J genes are TRBV6-5 and TRBJ1-4, with D unresolved. V was trimmed by 1 base and J by 3 bases, leaving 6 bases between them. Germline V gene data show CDR1 as MNHEY and CDR2 as SVGAGI. CDR3 size: 14 residues. Here the CDR3 reads CASSYLGANEKLFF. The CDR3 DNA follows: TGTGCCAGCAGTTACTTGGGAGCTAATGAAAAACTGTTTTTT.

This chain links TRBV5-1 with TRBJ2-2, with D tentatively TRBD1 (7 bases). CDR1 is SGHRS and CDR2 is YFSETQ in the germline V gene. This CDR3 is built from 15 residues. The ends were cut back, 6 bases at V and 4 bases at J, with 16 bases in the middle. The CDR3 region is CASTDREVGTGELFF. CDR3 DNA: TGCGCCAGCACAGACAGGGAGGTGGGCACCGGGGAGCTGTTTTTT.

V and J are TRBV19 and TRBJ1-5, with D possibly TRBD1 on 6 matching bases. With 3 bases removed from V and 5 bases from J, the gap between germline ends came to 11 bases. Germline assignment: CDR1 LNHDA and CDR2 SQIVND (reference sequence). This CDR3 contains 14 residues. The CDR3 is CASSIGQGYQPQHF. In DNA, the CDR3 is TGTGCCAGTAGTATCGGGCAGGGGTATCAGCCCCAGCATTTT.

The V gene is TRBV5-4, the J gene TRBJ2-7, with D possibly TRBD2 on 6 matching bases. V lost 0 bases, J lost 3 bases, and 10 bases lay in between. From germline, CDR1 is SGHNT and CDR2 YYREEE (reference sequence). The CDR3 loop spans 14 amino acids. This CDR3 is CASSLVGGNYEQYF. In DNA form, the CDR3 reads TGTGCCAGCAGCTTGGTAGGAGGGAACTACGAGCAGTACTTC. The full variable domain, its missing parts supplied by reference TRBV5-4 and TRBJ2-7, is ETGVTQSPTHLIKTRGQQVTLRCSSQSGHNTVSWYQQALGQGPQFIFQYYREEENGRGNFPPRFSGLQFPNYSSELNVNALELDDSALYLCASSLVGGNYEQYFGPGTRLTVT.

V and J are TRBV4-1 and TRBJ2-2; 9 bases match TRBD1. This CDR3 has 14 amino acids. With V trimmed by 4 bases and J by 6 bases, 3 bases remained unmatched. Germline assignment: CDR1 MGHRA and CDR2 YSYEKL. The CDR3 reads CASSPTGGSGELFF. CDR3 in DNA: TGCGCCAGCAGCCCCACAGGGGGCTCCGGGGAGCTGTTTTTT.

The rearrangement joins TRBV7-2 to TRBJ2-5, with D possibly TRBD2 on 6 matching bases. Per germline, CDR1 SGHTA and CDR2 FQGNSA. The ends were cut back, 4 bases at V and 5 bases at J, with 17 bases in the middle. The CDR3 has 15 amino acids. The CDR3 region is CASSSTRVTSETQYF. The CDR3 DNA reads TGTGCCAGCAGCTCGACTAGAGTTACATCGGAGACCCAGTACTTC.

The chain has TRBV7-9 and TRBJ2-3; D perhaps matches TRBD1 (6 bases). This CDR3 has 12 amino acids. Trimming shortened V by 9 bases and J by 2 bases, and 9 bases separated the two germline ends. CDR1 and CDR2 from the germline V gene are SEHNR and FQNEAQ (reference sequence). The CDR3 region has the DNA TGTGCCAGTCAGGGGAACACAGATACGCAGTATTTT. It encodes CASQGNTDTQYF.

The gene calls are TRBV18 and TRBJ2-2; 8 bases line up with TRBD1. CDR1 and CDR2 from the germline V gene are KGHSH and LQKENI. The V gene end was trimmed by 0 bases and the J gene end by 3 bases; junction bases not matched to a gene: 0. This CDR3 region has 15 residues. CDR3 coding DNA: TGTGCCAGCTCACCACCGGACAGGGACACCGGGGAGCTGTTTTTT. Translated: CASSPPDRDTGELFF.

The sample holds a few counts of this clone. The V and J genes are TRBV29-1 and TRBJ2-1, with D uncertain. V was trimmed by 7 bases and J by 2 bases, leaving 12 bases between them. The CDR3 covers 13 residues. Germline V gene lookup returns CDR1 SQVTM and CDR2 ANQGSEA. CDR3 in DNA: TGCAGCGCCGGGTGGCAACCCTACAATGAGCAGTTCTTC. This gives the protein CSAGWQPYNEQFF.

J is TRBJ2-7 and V is TRBV5-4; TRBD2 agrees at 10 bases. The trim removed 2 bases at V and 3 bases at J, leaving 2 bases unmatched. The CDR3 contains 14 residues. Germline V lookup: CDR1 SGHNT, CDR2 YYREEE (reference sequence). The CDR3 spells CASSFSGGLYEQYF. As DNA, the CDR3 is TGTGCCAGCAGCTTTAGCGGGGGGCTCTACGAGCAGTACTTC. The variable domain in full, completed from reference TRBV5-4 and TRBJ2-7, reads ETGVTQSPTHLIKTRGQQVTLRCSSQSGHNTVSWYQQALGQGPQFIFQYYREEENGRGNFPPRFSGLQFPNYSSELNVNALELDDSALYLCASSFSGGLYEQYFGPGTRLTVT.

V usage is TRBV9 and J usage is TRBJ1-5; D may be TRBD1 (5 bases). This CDR3 has 17 amino acids. Germline CDR1 reads SGDLS; CDR2 reads YYNGEE. V was cut by 3 bases and J by 2 bases, with 18 bases left in between. CDR3 DNA: TGTGCCAGCAGCGCCATCTGCGGGGGTTCGTGCAATCAGCCCCAGCATTTT. Its translation: CASSAICGGSCNQPQHF.